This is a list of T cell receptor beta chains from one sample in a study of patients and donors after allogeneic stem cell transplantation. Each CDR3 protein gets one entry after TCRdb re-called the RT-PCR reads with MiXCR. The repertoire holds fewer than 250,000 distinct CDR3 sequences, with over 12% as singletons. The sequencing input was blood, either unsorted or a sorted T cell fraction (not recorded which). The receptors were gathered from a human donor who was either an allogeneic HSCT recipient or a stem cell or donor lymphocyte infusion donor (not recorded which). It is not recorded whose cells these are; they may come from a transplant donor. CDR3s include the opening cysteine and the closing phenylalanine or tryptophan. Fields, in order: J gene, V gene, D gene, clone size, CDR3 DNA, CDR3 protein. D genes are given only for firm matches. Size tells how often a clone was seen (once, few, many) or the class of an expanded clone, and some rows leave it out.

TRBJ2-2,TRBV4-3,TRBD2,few,TGCGCCAGCAGCCCCCGCCCAGCGGGGGGGAGTTCGAACACCGGGGAGCTGTTTTTT,CASSPRPAGGSSNTGELFF
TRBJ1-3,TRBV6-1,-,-,TGTGCCAGCAGTCCTCGGACAGCTTCTACCTCTGGAAACACCATATATTTT,CASSPRTASTSGNTIYF
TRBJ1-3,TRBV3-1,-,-,TGTGCCAGCAGTCAGGGGTTGGGAAACACCATATATTTT,CASSQGLGNTIYF
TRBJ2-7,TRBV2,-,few,TGTGCCAGCAGACCTTGGCCGCCCAACTACGAGCAGTACTTC,CASRPWPPNYEQYF
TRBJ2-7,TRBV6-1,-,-,TGTGCCAGCAGTCCCCCAGGGGTGGGGGAGCAGTACTTC,CASSPPGVGEQYF
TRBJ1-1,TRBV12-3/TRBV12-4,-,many,TGTGCCAGCAGTTTAGTAGGGCAGGGGAACACTGAAGCTTTCTTT,CASSLVGQGNTEAFF
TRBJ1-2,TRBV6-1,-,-,TGTGCCAGCAGAACGGAGGACAGCGATGGCTACACCTTC,CASRTEDSDGYTF
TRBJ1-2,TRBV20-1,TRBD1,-,TGCAGTGCTGAGACAGGGGATAGCTATGGCTACACCTTC,CSAETGDSYGYTF
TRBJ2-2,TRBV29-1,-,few,TGCAGCGCCCTGGGACGGACGAACACCGGGGAGCTGTTTTTT,CSALGRTNTGELFF
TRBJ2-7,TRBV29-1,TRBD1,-,TGCAGCGTCGCGACCGGGACAGGATACTACGAGCAGTACTTC,CSVATGTGYYEQYF
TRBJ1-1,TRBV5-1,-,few,TGCGCCAGCAGGCCTGACAGCAACACTGAAGCTTTCTTT,CASRPDSNTEAFF
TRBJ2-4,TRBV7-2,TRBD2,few,TGTGCCAGCAGCTTAGCGTCGCGGGGGATGGCCAAAAACATTCAGTACTTC,CASSLASRGMAKNIQYF
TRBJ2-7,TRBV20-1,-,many,TGCAGCGGGAGTAACGCCTACGAGCAGTACTTC,CSGSNAYEQYF
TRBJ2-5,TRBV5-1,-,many,TGCGCCAGCAGCACCTTACTGGTTCAAGAGACCCAGTACTTC,CASSTLLVQETQYF
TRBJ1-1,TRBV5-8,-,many,TGTGCCAGCAGCTTGGCCAGGGCGTCAGCTTTCTTT,CASSLARASAFF
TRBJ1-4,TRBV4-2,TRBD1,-,TGTGCCAGCAGCCAAACGCCGGGGACAGGGGGTGAAAAACTGTTTTTT,CASSQTPGTGGEKLFF
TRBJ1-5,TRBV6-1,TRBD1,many,TGTGCCACCAGGCAATCCGGGACAGGGTGGGAGCCCCAGCATTTT,CATRQSGTGWEPQHF
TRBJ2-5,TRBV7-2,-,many,TGTGCCAGCAGCTTAGGACGACAAGAGGCCCAGTACTTC,CASSLGRQEAQYF
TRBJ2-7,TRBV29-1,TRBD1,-,TGCAGCGTTCTCCGAGGAGACAGGGGAAGGGGCGAGCAGTACTTC,CSVLRGDRGRGEQYF
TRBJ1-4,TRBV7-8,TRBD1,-,TGTGCCAGCAGCCGGAGTCCGGGACAGGGGAATGAAAAACTGTTTTTT,CASSRSPGQGNEKLFF
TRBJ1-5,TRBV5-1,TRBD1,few,TGCGCCAGCAGCGTGGGACAGGGTCATCAGCCCCAGCATTTT,CASSVGQGHQPQHF
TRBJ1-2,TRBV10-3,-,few,TGTGCCATCACCCTTCAGCTGGGCGATGGCTACACCTTC,CAITLQLGDGYTF
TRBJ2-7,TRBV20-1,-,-,TGCAGTGCTAGAGAGGGCAGGGACTACGAGCAGTACTTC,CSAREGRDYEQYF
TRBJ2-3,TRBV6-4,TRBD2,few,TGTGCCAGCAGTGACTCGGGACTAGGAAGAGATACGCAGTATTTT,CASSDSGLGRDTQYF
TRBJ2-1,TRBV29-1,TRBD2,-,TGCAGCGTTGAAAATAGTCTAGCGGGGGCACTCTCCTACAATGAGCAGTTCTTC,CSVENSLAGALSYNEQFF
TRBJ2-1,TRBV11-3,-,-,TGTGCCAGCAGCTTAAATGGTGGGGGGGCAAGGTTCTTC,CASSLNGGGARFF
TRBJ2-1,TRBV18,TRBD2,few,TGTGCCAGCCTTGGACTAGCGGGAGGAAGGTACAATGAGCAGTTCTTC,CASLGLAGGRYNEQFF
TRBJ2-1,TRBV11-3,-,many,TGTGCCAGCAGCCCGGGGGGCGTCGGAGCCTACAATGAGCAGTTCTTC,CASSPGGVGAYNEQFF
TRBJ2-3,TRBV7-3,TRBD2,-,TGTGCCAGCAGCTTGGGACTATCTGATACGCAGTATTTT,CASSLGLSDTQYF
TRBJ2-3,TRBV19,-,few,TGTGCCAGTAGTATGACGGTTCTACCGGGTACGGGCACAGATACGCAGTATTTT,CASSMTVLPGTGTDTQYF
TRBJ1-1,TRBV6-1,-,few,TGTGCCAGCTCCGGAACACTGGTTTTT,CASSGTLVF
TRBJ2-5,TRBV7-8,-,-,TGTGCCAGCAGCTTAGAAGGTTTCCAAGAGACCCAGTACTTC,CASSLEGFQETQYF
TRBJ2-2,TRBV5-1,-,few,TGCGCCAGCACTTATACGCACACCGGGGAGCTGTTTTTT,CASTYTHTGELFF
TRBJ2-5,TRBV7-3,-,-,TGTGCCAGCAGCTTAGGGCTTGGTGTCGGCCAAGAGACCCAGTACTTC,CASSLGLGVGQETQYF
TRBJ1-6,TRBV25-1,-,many,TGTGCCAGCAGTGACTCGGGACGTTCACCCCTCCACTTT,CASSDSGRSPLHF
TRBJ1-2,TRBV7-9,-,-,TGTGCCAGCAGCTCGAGACAGTATGGCTACACCTTC,CASSSRQYGYTF
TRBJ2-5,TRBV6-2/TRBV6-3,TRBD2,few,TGTGCCAGCAAGACTAGCGGGATGTCGGCCCAGTACTTC,CASKTSGMSAQYF
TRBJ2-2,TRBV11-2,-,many,TGTGCCAGCAGCTTAGGGACGGCGAACACCGGGGAGCTGTTTTTT,CASSLGTANTGELFF
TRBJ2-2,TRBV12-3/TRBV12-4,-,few,TGTGCCAGCAGTCTACGGGGTAACACCGGGGAGCTGTTTTTT,CASSLRGNTGELFF
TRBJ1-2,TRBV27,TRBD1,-,TGTGCCAGCAGTGTAAGACAGGGATTGAACTATGGCTACACCTTC,CASSVRQGLNYGYTF
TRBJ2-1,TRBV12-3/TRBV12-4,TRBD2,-,TGTGCCAGCGCAAATAGCGGGAAAGATGAGCAGTTCTTC,CASANSGKDEQFF
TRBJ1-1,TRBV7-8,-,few,TGTGCCAGCAGCGTAGGACATTCGAACACTGAAGCTTTCTTT,CASSVGHSNTEAFF
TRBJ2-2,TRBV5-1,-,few,TGCGCCAGCTCCGACATTAACACCGGGGAGCTGTTTTTT,CASSDINTGELFF
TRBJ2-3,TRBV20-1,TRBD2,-,TGCAGTGCTAGAGATGACACGACAGGACTAGCGGGAGGGCCCGCAGATACGCAGTATTTT,CSARDDTTGLAGGPADTQYF
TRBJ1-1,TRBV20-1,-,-,TGCAGTGCTAGTACCCAGAGAGCTGAAGCTTTCTTT,CSASTQRAEAFF
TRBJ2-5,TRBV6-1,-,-,TGTGCCAGCACAAATAAGAGGGCGGGCTTCCAAGAGACCCAGTACTTC,CASTNKRAGFQETQYF
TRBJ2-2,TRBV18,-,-,TGTGCCAGCTCCGGTGACACCGGGGAGCTGTTTTTT,CASSGDTGELFF
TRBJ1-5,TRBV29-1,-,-,TGCAGCGCTAGCGACGGGTTATTGGGCAATCAGCCCCAGCATTTT,CSASDGLLGNQPQHF
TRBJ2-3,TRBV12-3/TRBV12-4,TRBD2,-,TGTGCCAGCAGTTTTGGGGGGAGCGGGGCAGATACGCAGTATTTT,CASSFGGSGADTQYF
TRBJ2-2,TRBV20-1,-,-,TGCAGTGCTTTCACCGGGGAGCTGTTTTTT,CSAFTGELFF
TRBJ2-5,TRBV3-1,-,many,TGTGCCAGCAGCCAAACGACAGGTTCGGAGACCCAGTACTTC,CASSQTTGSETQYF
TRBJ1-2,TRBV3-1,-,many,TGTGCCAGCAGCCAAGAGTCCGGCTACACCTTC,CASSQESGYTF
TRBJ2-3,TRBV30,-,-,TGTGCCTGGAGGGGGTACACAGATACGCAGTATTTT,CAWRGYTDTQYF
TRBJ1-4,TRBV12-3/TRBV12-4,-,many,TGTGCCAGCAGTTTCCGATCAACTAATGAAAAACTGTTTTTT,CASSFRSTNEKLFF
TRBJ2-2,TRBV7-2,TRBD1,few,TGTGCCAGCAGCTTACGTTCCGGGACAGGGAACACCGGGGAGCTGTTTTTT,CASSLRSGTGNTGELFF
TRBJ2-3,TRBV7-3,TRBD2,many,TGTGCCAGCAGCTTAGGGACTAGCGGGAAAGTAGGAGATACGCAGTATTTT,CASSLGTSGKVGDTQYF
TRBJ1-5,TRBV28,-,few,TGTGCCAGCATCCAGGGAAATAGCAATCAGCCCCAGCATTTT,CASIQGNSNQPQHF
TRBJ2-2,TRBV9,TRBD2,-,TGTGCCAGCAGCGCGCCGGGACTAGTGGGAGGGGGCACCGGGGAGCTGTTTTTT,CASSAPGLVGGGTGELFF
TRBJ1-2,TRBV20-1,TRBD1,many,TGCAGTGCTAGACGGACAGGGGATTTTAGCTACACCTTC,CSARRTGDFSYTF